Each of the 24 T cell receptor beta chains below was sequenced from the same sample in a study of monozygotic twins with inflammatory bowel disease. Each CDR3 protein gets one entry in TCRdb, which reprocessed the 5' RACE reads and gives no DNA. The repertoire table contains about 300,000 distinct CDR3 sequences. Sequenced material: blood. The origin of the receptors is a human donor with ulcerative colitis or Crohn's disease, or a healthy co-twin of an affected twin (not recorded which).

The CDR3 spells CSFSRRSTEAFF. The V call is TRBV29-1, the J call TRBJ1-1. Germline assignment: CDR1 SQVTM and CDR2 ANQGSEA. The CDR3 length is 12 residues.

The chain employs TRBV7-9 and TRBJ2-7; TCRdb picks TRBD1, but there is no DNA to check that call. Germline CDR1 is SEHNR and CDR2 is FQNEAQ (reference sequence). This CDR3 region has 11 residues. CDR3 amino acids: CASSWGREQYF.

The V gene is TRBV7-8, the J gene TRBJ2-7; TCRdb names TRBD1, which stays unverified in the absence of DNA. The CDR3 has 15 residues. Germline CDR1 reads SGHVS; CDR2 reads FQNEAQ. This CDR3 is CASSQGTGATYEQYF.

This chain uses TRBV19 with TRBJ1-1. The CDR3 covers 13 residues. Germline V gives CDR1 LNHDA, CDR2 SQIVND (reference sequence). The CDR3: CASRAAQNTEAFF.

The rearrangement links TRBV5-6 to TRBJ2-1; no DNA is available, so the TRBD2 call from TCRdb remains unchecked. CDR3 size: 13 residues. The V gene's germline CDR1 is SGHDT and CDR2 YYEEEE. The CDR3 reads CASSLGAGGEQFF.

CDR3 loop: CASSPRTQDSPLHF. The chain couples TRBV2 to TRBJ1-6; TCRdb indicates TRBD1, and absent DNA this call remains unverified. The germline gives CDR1 SNHLY, CDR2 FYNNEI. This CDR3 has 14 residues.

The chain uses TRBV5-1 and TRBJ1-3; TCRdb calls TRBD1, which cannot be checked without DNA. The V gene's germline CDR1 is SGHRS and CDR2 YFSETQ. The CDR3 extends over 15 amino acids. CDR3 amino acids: CASSLDAPSGNTIYF. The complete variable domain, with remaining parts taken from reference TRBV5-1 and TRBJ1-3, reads KAGVTQTPRYLIKTRGQQVTLSCSPISGHRSVSWYQQTPGQGLQFLFEYFSETQRNKGNFPGRFSGRQFSNSRSEMNVSTLELGDSALYLCASSLDAPSGNTIYFGEGSWLTVV.

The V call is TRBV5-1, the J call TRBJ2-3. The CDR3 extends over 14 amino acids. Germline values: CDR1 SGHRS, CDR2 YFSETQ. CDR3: CASSMTTSTDTQYF.

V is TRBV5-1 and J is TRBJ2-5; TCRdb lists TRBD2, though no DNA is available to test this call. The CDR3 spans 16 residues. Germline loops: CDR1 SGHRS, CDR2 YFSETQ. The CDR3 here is CASSIRLAGGLETQYF.

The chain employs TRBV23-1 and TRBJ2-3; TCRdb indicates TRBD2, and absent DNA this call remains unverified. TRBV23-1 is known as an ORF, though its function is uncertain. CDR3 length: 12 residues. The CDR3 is CASSQSTGGLDF.

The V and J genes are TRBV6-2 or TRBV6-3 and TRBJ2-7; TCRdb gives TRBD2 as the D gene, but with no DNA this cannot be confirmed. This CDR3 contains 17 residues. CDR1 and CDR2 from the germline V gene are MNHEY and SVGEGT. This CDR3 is CASSQTSGRADWNEQYF.

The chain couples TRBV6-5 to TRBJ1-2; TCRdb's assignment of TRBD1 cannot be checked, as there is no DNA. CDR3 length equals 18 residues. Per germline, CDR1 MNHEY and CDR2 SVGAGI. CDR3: CASSYSTGITQSNYGYTF.

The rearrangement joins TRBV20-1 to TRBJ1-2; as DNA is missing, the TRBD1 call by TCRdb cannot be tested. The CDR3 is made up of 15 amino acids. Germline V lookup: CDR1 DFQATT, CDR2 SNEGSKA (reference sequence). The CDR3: CSAREPRGLVYGYTF.

This chain's CDR3 is CASSQGRENNEQFF. This sequence joins TRBV4-3 and TRBJ2-1; TCRdb outputs TRBD2, but without DNA this stays unchecked. CDR1 and CDR2 (germline): LGHNA, YSLEER. There are 14 residues in the CDR3.

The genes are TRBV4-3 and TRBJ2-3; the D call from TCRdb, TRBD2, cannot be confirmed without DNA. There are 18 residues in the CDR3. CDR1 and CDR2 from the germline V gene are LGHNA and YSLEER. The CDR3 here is CASSQVPTSGGPTDTQYF.

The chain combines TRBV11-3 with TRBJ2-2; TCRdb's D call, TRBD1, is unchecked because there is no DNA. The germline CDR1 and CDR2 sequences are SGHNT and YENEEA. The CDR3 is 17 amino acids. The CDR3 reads CASSPGSSTGNTGELFF.

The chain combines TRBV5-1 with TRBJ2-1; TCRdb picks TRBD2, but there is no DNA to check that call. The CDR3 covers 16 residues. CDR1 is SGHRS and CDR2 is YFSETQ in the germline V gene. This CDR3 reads CASSLAGASGYNEQFF.

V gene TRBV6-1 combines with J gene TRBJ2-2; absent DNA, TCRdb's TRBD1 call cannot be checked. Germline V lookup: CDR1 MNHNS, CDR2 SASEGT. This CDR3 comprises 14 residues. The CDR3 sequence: CASRQGANTGELFF.

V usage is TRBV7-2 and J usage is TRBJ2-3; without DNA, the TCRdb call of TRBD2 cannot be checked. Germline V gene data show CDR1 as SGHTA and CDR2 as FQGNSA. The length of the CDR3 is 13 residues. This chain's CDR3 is CASSPRRADTQYF.

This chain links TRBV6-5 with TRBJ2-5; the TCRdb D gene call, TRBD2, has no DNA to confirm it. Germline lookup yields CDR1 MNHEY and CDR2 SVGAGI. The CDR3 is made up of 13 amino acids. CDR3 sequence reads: CASSYDPRWTQYF.

The CDR3 sequence: CASSRDRGATNEKLFF. This chain joins TRBV7-2 and TRBJ1-4; TCRdb proposes TRBD1, but this gene call is untestable without DNA. CDR1 SGHTA and CDR2 FQGNSA come from the germline V gene. This CDR3 is 16 amino acids long.

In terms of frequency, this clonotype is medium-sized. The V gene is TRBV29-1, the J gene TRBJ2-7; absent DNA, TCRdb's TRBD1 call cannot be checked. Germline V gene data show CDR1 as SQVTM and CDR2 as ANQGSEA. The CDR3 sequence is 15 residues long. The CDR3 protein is CSVEDESGHAYEQYF.

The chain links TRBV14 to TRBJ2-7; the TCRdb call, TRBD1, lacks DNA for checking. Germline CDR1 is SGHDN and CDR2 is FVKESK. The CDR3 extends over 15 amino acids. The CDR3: CASSQGGKGTYEQYF.

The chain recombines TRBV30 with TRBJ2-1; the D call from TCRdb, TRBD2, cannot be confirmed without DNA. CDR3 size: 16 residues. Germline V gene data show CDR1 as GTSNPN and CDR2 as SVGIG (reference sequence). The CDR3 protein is CAWRGKGLAGDDEQFF.